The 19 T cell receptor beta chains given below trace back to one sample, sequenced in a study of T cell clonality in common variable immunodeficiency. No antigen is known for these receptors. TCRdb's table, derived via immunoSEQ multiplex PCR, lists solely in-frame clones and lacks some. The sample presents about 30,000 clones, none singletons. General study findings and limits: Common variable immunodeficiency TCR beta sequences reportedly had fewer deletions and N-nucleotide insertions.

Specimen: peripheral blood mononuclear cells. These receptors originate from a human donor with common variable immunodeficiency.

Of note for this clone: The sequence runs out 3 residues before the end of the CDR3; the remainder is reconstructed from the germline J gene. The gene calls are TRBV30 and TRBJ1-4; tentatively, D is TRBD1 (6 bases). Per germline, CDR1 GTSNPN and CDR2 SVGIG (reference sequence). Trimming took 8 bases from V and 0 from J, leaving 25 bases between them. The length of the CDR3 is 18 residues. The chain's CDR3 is CAPSVLLGADSTNEKLFF. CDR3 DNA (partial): TGTGCCCCAAGTGTCCTACTGGGGGCGGACTCAACTAATGAAAAA. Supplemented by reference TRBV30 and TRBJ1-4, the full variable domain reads SQTIHQWPATLVQPVGSPLSLECTVEGTSNPNLYWYRQAAGRGLQLLFYSVGIGQISSEVPQNLSASRPQDRQFILSSKKLLLSDSGFYLCAPSVLLGADSTNEKLFFGSGTQLSVL.

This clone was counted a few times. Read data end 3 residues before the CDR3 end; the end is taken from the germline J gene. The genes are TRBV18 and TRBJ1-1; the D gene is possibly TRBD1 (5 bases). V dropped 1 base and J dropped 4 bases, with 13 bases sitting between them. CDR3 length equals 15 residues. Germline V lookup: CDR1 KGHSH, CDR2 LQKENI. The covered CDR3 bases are TGTGCCAGCTCACCACTAGGTCCAGGGCTCACTGAA. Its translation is CASSPLGPGLTE. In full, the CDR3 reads CASSPLGPGLTEAFF.

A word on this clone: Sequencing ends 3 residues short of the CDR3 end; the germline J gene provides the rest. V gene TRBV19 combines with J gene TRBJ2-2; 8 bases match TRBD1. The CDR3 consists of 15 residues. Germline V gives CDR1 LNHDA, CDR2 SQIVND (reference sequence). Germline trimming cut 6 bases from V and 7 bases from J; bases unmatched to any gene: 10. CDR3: CASSKTGGLGGELFF. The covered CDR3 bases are TGTGCCAGTAGCAAAACAGGGGGGTTAGGCGGGGAG.

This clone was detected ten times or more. The sequenced part of the CDR3 DNA is TGTGCCATCAGGACAGGGGAGGAGAAAGAGACC. Its protein is CAIRTGEEKET. The entire CDR3 protein reads CAIRTGEEKETQYF. The chain is built from TRBV10-3 and TRBJ2-5; 8 bases line up with TRBD1. The DNA ends 3 residues before the CDR3 does, and the rest of the CDR3 is filled in from the germline J gene. V lost 6 bases to trimming and J lost 3 bases; unmatched junction nucleotides: 6. Germline loops: CDR1 ENHRY, CDR2 SYGVKD. The CDR3 is 14 amino acids.

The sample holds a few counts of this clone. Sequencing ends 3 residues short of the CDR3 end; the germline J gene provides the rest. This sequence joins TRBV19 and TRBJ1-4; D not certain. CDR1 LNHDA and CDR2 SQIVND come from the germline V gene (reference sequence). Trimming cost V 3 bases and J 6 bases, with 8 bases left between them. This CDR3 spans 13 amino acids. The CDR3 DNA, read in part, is TGTGCCAGTAGTATTTCCGGGGATGAAAAA. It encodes CASSISGDEK. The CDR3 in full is CASSISGDEKLFF. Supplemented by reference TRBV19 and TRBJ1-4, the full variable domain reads DGGITQSPKYLFRKEGQNVTLSCEQNLNHDAMYWYRQDPGQGLRLIYYSQIVNDFQKGDIAEGYSVSREKKESFPLTVTSAQKNPTAFYLCASSISGDEKLFFGSGTQLSVL.

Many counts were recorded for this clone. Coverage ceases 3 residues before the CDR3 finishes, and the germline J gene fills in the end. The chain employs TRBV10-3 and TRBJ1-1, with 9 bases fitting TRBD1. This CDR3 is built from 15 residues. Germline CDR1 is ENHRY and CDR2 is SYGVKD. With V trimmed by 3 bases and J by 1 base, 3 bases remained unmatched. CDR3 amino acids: CAISDRGQGNTEAFF. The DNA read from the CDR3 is TGTGCCATCAGTGATCGGGGACAGGGGAACACTGAA.

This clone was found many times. CDR3 region: CASSPLVATYNEQFF. CDR3 bases read: TGTGCCAGCAGTCCCCTCGTAGCTACTTACAATGAG. The chain recombines TRBV6-2 or TRBV6-3 with TRBJ2-1; D remains ambiguous. The CDR3 is cut off 3 residues early in the read; its end comes from the germline J gene. CDR1 is MNHEY and CDR2 is SVGEGT in the germline V gene. This CDR3 spans 15 amino acids. V was cut by 5 bases and J by 4 bases, with 15 bases left in between.

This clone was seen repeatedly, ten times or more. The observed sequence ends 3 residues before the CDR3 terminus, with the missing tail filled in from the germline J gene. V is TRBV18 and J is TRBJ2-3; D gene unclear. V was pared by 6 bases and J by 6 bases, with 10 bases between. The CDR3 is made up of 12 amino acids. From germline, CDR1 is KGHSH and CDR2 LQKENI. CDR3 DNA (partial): TGTGCCAGCTCGCCCGAAGGGGATACG. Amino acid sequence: CASSPEGDT. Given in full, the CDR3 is CASSPEGDTQYF.

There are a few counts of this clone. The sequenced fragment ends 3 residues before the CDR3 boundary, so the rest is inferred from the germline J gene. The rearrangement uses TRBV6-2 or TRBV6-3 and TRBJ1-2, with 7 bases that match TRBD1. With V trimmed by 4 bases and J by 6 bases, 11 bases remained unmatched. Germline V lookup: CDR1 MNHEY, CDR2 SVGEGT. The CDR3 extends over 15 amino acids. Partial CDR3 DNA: TGTGCCAGCAGTTTCGACCCCCAGGGGGACGATGGC. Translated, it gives CASSFDPQGDDG. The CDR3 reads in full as CASSFDPQGDDGYTF.

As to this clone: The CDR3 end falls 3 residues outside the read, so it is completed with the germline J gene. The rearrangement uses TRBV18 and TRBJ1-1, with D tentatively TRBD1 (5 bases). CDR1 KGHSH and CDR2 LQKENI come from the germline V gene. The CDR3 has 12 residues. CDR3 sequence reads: CASSPNGAGAFF. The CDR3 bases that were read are TGTGCCAGCTCACCAAATGGGGCAGGA.

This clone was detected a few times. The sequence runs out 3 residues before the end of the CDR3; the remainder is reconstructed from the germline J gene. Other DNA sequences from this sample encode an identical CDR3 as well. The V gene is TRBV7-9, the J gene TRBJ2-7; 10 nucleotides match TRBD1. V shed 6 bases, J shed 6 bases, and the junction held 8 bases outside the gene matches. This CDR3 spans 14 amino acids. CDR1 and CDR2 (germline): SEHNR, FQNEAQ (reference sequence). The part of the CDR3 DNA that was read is TGTGCCAGCAGGACAGGACAGGGGGTAAGCGAG. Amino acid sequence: CASRTGQGVSE. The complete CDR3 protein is CASRTGQGVSEQYF.

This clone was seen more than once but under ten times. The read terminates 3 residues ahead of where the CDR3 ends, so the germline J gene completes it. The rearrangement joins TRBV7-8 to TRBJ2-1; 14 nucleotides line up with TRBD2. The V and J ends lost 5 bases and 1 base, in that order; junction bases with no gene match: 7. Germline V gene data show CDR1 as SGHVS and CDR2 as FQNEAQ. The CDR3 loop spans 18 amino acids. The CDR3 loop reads CASSKGTSGGGSYNEQFF. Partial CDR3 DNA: TGTGCCAGCAGCAAGGGGACTAGCGGGGGAGGTTCCTACAATGAG.

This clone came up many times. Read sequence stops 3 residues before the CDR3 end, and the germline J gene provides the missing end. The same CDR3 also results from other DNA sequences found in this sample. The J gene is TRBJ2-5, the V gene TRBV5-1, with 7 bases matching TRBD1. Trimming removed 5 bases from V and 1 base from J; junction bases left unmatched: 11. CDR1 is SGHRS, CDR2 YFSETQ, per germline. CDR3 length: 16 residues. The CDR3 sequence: CASRQLQGNAQETQYF. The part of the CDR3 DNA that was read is TGCGCCAGCAGACAACTACAGGGGAACGCCCAAGAGACC.

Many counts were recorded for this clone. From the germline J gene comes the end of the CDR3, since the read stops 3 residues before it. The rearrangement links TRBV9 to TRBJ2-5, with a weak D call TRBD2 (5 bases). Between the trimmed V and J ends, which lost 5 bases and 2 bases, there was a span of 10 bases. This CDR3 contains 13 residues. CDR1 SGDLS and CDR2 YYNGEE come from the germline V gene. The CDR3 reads CASSITSQETQYF. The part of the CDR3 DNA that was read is TGTGCCAGCAGTATAACTAGTCAAGAGACC.

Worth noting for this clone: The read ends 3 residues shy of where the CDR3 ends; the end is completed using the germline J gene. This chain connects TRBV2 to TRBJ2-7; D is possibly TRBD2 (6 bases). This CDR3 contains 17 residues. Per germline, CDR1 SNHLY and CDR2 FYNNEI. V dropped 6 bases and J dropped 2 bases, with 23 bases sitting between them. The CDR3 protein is CASSLRGERAPTYEQYF. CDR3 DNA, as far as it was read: TGTGCCAGCAGCCTCCGTGGGGAGCGGGCGCCGACCTACGAG.

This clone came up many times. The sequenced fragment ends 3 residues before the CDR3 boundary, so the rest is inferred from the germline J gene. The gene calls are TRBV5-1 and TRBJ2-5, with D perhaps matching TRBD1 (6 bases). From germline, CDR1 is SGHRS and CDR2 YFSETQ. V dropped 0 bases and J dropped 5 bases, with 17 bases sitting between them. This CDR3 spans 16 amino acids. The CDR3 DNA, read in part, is TGCGCCAGCAGCTTGGGGACAGCCAGCCTCGGGGAGACC. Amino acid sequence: CASSLGTASLGET. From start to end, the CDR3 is CASSLGTASLGETQYF.

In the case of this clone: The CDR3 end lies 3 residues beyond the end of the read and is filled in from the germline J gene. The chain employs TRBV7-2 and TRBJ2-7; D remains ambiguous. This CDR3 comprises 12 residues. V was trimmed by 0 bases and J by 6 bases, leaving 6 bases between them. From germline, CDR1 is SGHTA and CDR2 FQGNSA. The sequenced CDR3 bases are TGTGCCAGCAGCTTAGCGCTAGGCGAG. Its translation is CASSLALGE. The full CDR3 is CASSLALGEQYF.

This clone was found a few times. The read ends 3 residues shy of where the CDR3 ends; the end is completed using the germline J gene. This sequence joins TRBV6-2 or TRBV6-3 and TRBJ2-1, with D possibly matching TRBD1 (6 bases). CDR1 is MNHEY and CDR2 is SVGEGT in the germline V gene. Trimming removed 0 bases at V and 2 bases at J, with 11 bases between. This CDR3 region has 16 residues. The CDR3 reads CASSYSAHRAYNEQFF. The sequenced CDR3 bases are TGTGCCAGCAGTTACTCGGCGCACAGGGCCTACAATGAG.

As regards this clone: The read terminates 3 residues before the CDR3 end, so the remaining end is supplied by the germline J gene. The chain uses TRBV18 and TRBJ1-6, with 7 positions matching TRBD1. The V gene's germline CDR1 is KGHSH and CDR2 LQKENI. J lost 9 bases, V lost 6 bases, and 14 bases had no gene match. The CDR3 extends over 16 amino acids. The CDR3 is CASSPISGSGGSPLHF. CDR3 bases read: TGTGCCAGCTCCCCCATTAGCGGCTCAGGGGGTTCACCC.